One T cell receptor (beta chain) is described in this entry. Antigen unknown. It may be a read error: a sequence one base away is much more abundant. The source of the sample is a study of CD8 T cells in ankylosing spondylitis. Study-wide points: Reportedly, significant enrichment of disease-linked clones occurred in matched ankylosing spondylitis synovial fluid. Roughly eight highly homologous variants made up a TCR beta motif that seemed to typify ankylosing spondylitis blood.

Scientists made TCR beta libraries using quantitative 5'-RACE with molecular barcodes. TCRdb processed the 5' RACE reads anew with MiXCR; each CDR3 protein has one entry. This sample has roughly 240,000 distinct CDR3 sequences, with 7% to 10% found just once. CDR3 length: 13 residues. The germline V gene has CDR1 SGHRS and CDR2 YFSETQ. The germline V and J ends were trimmed by 5 bases and 5 bases, with 13 bases remaining between them. This receptor was identified in a female donor with ankylosing spondylitis or in good health (not recorded which). The specimen was blood, either unsorted or a sorted T cell fraction (not recorded which). The chain has TRBV5-1 and TRBJ2-5; maybe TRBD1 (6 bases). DNA of the CDR3: TGCGCCAGCAGTATTAACAGGGTGGAGACCCAGTACTTC. It codes for CASSINRVETQYF.